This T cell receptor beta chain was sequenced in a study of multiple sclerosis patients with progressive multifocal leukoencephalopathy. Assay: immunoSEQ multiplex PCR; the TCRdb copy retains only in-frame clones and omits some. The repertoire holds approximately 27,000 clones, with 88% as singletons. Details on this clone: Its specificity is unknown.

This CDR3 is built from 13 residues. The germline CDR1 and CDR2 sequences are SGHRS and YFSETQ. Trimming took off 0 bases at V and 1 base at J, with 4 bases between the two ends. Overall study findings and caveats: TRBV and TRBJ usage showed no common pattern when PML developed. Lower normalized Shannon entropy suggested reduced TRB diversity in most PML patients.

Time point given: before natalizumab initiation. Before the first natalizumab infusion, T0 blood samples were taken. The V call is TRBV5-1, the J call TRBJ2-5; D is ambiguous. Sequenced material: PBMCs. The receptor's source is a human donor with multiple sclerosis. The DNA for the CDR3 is TGCGCCAGCAGCTTGGCACTCCAAGAGACCCAGTACTTC. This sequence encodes CASSLALQETQYF.